The TCR beta chain under discussion was sequenced for a study of cytomegalovirus exposure and HLA in healthy donors. Study results and caveats: The study assumed roughly uniform donor sequencing depth for presence/absence analyses. Later analysis identified 15,000 to 20,000 TCR beta sequences associated with HLA alleles, using a false discovery rate threshold of 0.05. A later analysis reportedly identified an Asian-associated ancestry cluster as carrying fewer N-insertions than the 666-donor mean. Usually a TCR sequence was rare, but some public TCRs were found in many donors.

Vbeta (60) and Jbeta (13) primers were used in the PCR. Measured with immunoSEQ multiplex PCR; TCRdb has only the in-frame clones, and not every one. Found here are 100,000 to 150,000 clones, 74% of them singletons; the top ten hold 5.8%. This clone showed up just once. Its antigen is currently unknown. V was pared by 0 bases and J by 1 base, with 7 bases between. The V gene's germline CDR1 is SGHRS and CDR2 YFSETQ. The CDR3 spans 14 residues. This TCR came from a woman aged 45-65 years in good health and CMV-seropositive. The specimen was PBMCs. The J gene is TRBJ1-1, the V gene TRBV5-1, with D maybe TRBD1 (5 bases). CDR3 sequence: CASSLAGQNTEAFF. The CDR3 DNA is TGCGCCAGCAGCTTGGCAGGACAGAACACTGAAGCTTTCTTT.